This record looks at one TCR beta chain sequence and its context. Its recognized antigen is unknown. Within one base of it there is no much larger clone, and no base qualities were kept. Other DNA sequences from this sample encode an identical CDR3 as well. These data come from a study of T cell responses to AZD1222 COVID-19 vaccine (dated by TCRdb to the early 2020s). As for the study more broadly: AZD1222 recipients given second doses at about 4 weeks or at about 12 weeks were pooled, since spike-specific TCR depth and breadth were not found to differ between the two schedules. Trial participants were enrolled by age into subgroups of 18-55, 56-69 and 70-plus years, and approximately 150, 30 and 60 TCR-sequenced participants, respectively, were included in these subgroups. A total of more than 230 trial participants underwent TCR sequencing, of whom some 200 had received two doses of AZD1222 and some 26 had received two doses of the MenACWY control vaccine.

The sample's time point label is to be understood as: baseline before first vaccination. Vaccinee samples came from UK trials COV001 and COV002, including a single-blind randomized controlled phase 2/3 trial of AZD1222 (ChAdOx1 nCoV-19) in healthy adults. For TCRbeta chain sequencing, PBMC samples were collected from trial participants at day 0 and at day 28 after the second dose. As encoded in the germline V gene, CDR1 is SQVTM while CDR2 is ANQGSEA. Including the terminal cysteine and phenylalanine, the CDR3 comprises 12 residues. Only the CDR3 DNA stays, 36 bases, in frame from base 1. Deletion took 3 bases off V and 3 bases off J, with a span of 9 bases between the germline ends. The CDR3 regions of human TCRbeta chains were subjected to immunosequencing. In the authors' own workflow: TCRs in the repertoires were matched against a reference library of SARS-CoV-2-specific TCRs that had been generated with the MIRA antigen-specificity platform. Breadth meant the fraction of unique TCRs that were SARS-CoV-2-associated, whereas depth meant the fraction of total T cells that were SARS-CoV-2-associated. Using the MIRA data, each spike-specific TCR was assigned both to the spike region to which the TCR was reactive and to a CD4 or CD8 class. Log10-transformed breadth and depth values were compared by one-way ANOVA with Sidak's multiple comparisons tests. Entries here come from immuneACCESS through TCRdb and include only in-frame sequences with V and J called. Some clones fail to appear in such tables; in the studies checked, an unresolved V gene covers under half of the shortfall, and the cause of the remainder is unknown. V and J calls and clone size come straight from that table; D and trimming were deduced from the DNA. The sample yields fewer than 150,000 clones; just over 90% were counted once. Jointly, the top ten make up about 3% of the sample.

Study-wide findings and limitations: Because no day 14 peak-response samples were available, repertoires were characterized only after the peak T cell response. The whole spike protein was spanned by vaccine-associated CD4 TCRs, and dominant responses were seen in regions 160-218 and 743-854. Conclusions about previously exposed vaccinees were limited because only a handful of AZD1222 recipients were SARS-CoV-2 seropositive at baseline. Spike-specific TCR breadth and depth rose significantly after two AZD1222 doses compared with day 0 and with MenACWY recipients. Reportedly, close to half of the unique spike-specific TCRs recognized epitopes lying outside the regions that are mutated in the B.1.351 and B.1.1.7 variants. Participants were mostly white British, with more females than males. The authors suggested clonal diversity may have been underestimated. The 56-69-year group was small, and its depth increase did not reach significance, likely because of low power.

Here the sequenced sample was peripheral blood, taken on day 0 of AZD1222 vaccination. The rearranged chain carries TRBV29-1 and TRBJ2-7; the D gene is possibly TRBD1, with 5 bases matching. The sequence came from an adult in good health. The DNA sequence is TGCAGCGTTGAGATACAGGACTACGAGCAGTACTTC. It translates to CSVEIQDYEQYF.